This T cell receptor (beta chain) appears in the sequencing data of a study of blood T cells in healthy people across ages. Whole-study results and caveats: Because donor CMV status was unknown, expanded clonotype changes were possibly confounded.

PCR was performed a second time for about 7 to 12 cycles using a sample-barcoded 5' primer and a J-beta primer mix. Each cDNA was tagged by a template-switch adaptor containing 12 random nucleotides. The yield of each sample was at least 3 million CDR3-containing paired-end reads. Via MiXCR, TCRdb re-called the 5' RACE reads, giving one row per CDR3 protein. In the table there are 800,000 to 950,000 distinct CDR3 sequences, roughly 34% of which are singletons. This CDR3 is 13 amino acids long. Trimming left V 9 bases short and J 7 bases short, with 18 bases between. CDR1 is SEHNR, CDR2 FQNEAQ, per germline (reference sequence). The authors extracted at least 6 micrograms of total RNA per sample. This clonotype was detected only a few times. Its antigen is unknown.

The receptor's source is a young man in good health. V usage is TRBV7-9 and J usage is TRBJ1-1; D is perhaps TRBD1 (5 bases). Sequencing used blood. In nucleotides, the CDR3 is TGTGCCAGTACACAAGGGACGGAGGATGAAGCTTTCTTT. This translates into CASTQGTEDEAFF. The whole variable domain, remainder taken from reference TRBV7-9 and TRBJ1-1, is DTGVSQNPRHKITKRGQNVTFRCDPISEHNRLYWYRQTLGQGPEFLTYFQNEAQLEKSRLLSDRFSAERPKGSFSTLEIQRTEQGDSAMYLCASTQGTEDEAFFGQGTRLTVV.